A single count supports the clone carrying this TCR beta chain. The sample originates from a study of blood T cell repertoires in COVID-19. Study-wide context: From T cells, B-cell-depleted T cells, or PBMCs came the material, which was cDNA or gDNA.

Seattle patients were enrolled during active infection and followed longitudinally. Per the study methods: Reference gene primer amplification gave estimated nucleated cell counts. The assay was immunoSEQ multiplex PCR, and TCRdb's table has in-frame clones only and misses some. V and J calls and clone size are given by that table; D and trimming were obtained from the DNA. Counted here are about 240,000 clones, 75% to 85% occurring once; the ten biggest clones make up roughly 7.4%. The CDR3 length is 13 residues. Germline CDR1 is WNHNN and CDR2 is SYGVQD (reference sequence). V dropped 4 bases and J dropped 3 bases, with 9 bases sitting between them.

The TCR originated in a woman aged 80 or over with COVID-19, enrolled during active disease. Sequencing was performed on peripheral blood. The chain couples TRBV10-1 to TRBJ1-1; D ambiguous. The CDR3 nucleotides are TGCGCCAGCAGTGCCCGCGGGCACACTGAAGCTTTCTTT. Its translation: CASSARGHTEAFF.